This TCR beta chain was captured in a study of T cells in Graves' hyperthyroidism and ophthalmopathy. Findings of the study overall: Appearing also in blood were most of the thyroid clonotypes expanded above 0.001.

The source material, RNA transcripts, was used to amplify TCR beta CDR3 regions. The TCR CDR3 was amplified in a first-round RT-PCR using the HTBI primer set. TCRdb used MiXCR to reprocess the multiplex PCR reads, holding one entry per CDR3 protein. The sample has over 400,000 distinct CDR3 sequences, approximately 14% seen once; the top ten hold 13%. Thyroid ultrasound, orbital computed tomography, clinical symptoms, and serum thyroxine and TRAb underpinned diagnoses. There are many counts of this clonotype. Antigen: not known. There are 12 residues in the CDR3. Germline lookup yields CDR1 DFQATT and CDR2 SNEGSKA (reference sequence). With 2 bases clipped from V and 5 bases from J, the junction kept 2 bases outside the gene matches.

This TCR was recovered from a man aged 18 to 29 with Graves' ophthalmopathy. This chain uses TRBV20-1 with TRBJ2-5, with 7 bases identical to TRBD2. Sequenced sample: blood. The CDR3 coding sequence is TGCAGTGCTAGACTACTAGCGGAGACCCAGTACTTC. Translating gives CSARLLAETQYF.